The 21 T cell receptor beta chains in this list originate from one sample, sequenced in a study of control samples from healthy donors and cancer patients. The method was immunoSEQ multiplex PCR; TCRdb's version includes in-frame clones alone and lacks a portion of them. The table lists 80,000 to 100,000 clones, 80% to 95% of them singletons, with 3% in the top ten. The sample was blood. All receptors come from a human donor in good health. The donor label of this sample is uncertain.

The V call is TRBV5-1, the J call TRBJ1-1; TRBD1 might be the D (5 bases). The CDR3 has 13 residues. With 3 bases removed from V and 6 bases from J, the gap between germline ends came to 12 bases. In germline, CDR1 is SGHRS, CDR2 YFSETQ. DNA of the CDR3: TGCGCCAGCAGCTCCGGTGAGGGGCCTGAAGCTTTCTTT. Translating it yields CASSSGEGPEAFF.

V gene TRBV5-1 combines with J gene TRBJ2-1; a possible D gene is TRBD2 (7 bases). The CDR3 is 14 amino acids. Trimming pared 5 bases from V and 5 bases from J, leaving 14 bases between. The germline V gene has CDR1 SGHRS and CDR2 YFSETQ. The CDR3 nucleotides read TGCGCCAGCAGACCTTACGGGGGGCACAATGAGCAGTTCTTC. Translated, it gives CASRPYGGHNEQFF.

The rearrangement links TRBV4-3 to TRBJ2-1, with a weak D call TRBD1 (6 bases). Germline V lookup: CDR1 LGHNA, CDR2 YSLEER. The germline V and J ends were trimmed by 3 bases and 5 bases, with 8 bases remaining between them. CDR3 length: 13 amino acids. The CDR3 coding sequence is TGCGCCAGCAGCCAGGGGGCTAACAATGAGCAGTTCTTC. Its translation is CASSQGANNEQFF.

The chain employs TRBV19 and TRBJ1-4, with D hard to call. Germline-derived CDR1 and CDR2 are LNHDA and SQIVND (reference sequence). The CDR3 runs to 15 residues. V shed 5 bases and J shed 5 bases, with 15 bases lying between them. The CDR3 bases are TGTGCCAGTAGTCAAGTCCTATACTTAAATGAAAAACTGTTTTTT. Translation gives CASSQVLYLNEKLFF.

CDR3 loop: CASSYRSPTGRAETQYF. CDR3 sequence (DNA): TGCGCCAGCAGCTACCGGTCCCCGACAGGGAGAGCAGAGACCCAGTACTTC. The rearrangement links TRBV5-1 to TRBJ2-5; 7 bases map to TRBD1. Losses at the gene ends were 3 bases for V and 4 bases for J; bases not matched to a gene: 15. The CDR3 contains 17 residues. Germline CDR1 and CDR2: SGHRS and YFSETQ.

The rearrangement joins TRBV4-2 to TRBJ2-3, with 15 bases matching TRBD2. The CDR3 sequence is 18 residues long. The V and J ends lost 2 bases and 0 bases, in that order; junction bases with no gene match: 3. Germline lookup yields CDR1 LGHNA and CDR2 YNFKEQ. The CDR3 sequence is CASSQWTSGGGSTDTQYF. CDR3 coding DNA: TGTGCCAGCAGCCAATGGACTAGCGGGGGGGGGAGCACAGATACGCAGTATTTT.

V gene TRBV4-1 combines with J gene TRBJ2-6; the D is unclear. Germline CDR1 and CDR2: MGHRA and YSYEKL. The V and J ends lost 8 bases and 2 bases respectively, with 10 bases between them. This CDR3 comprises 14 residues. The CDR3 loop is CASGLLTGANVLTF. The CDR3 region has the DNA TGCGCCAGCGGCCTACTCACTGGGGCCAACGTCCTGACTTTC.

The chain carries TRBV5-1 and TRBJ2-5; maybe TRBD1 (5 bases). The CDR3 totals 15 residues. V was pared by 0 bases and J by 3 bases, with 12 bases between. CDR1 SGHRS and CDR2 YFSETQ come from the germline V gene. The CDR3 DNA is TGCGCCAGCAGCTTGGGGTCTGGGGCTGAAGAGACCCAGTACTTC. Translating it yields CASSLGSGAEETQYF.

This clone occurred once. The chain is built from TRBV27 and TRBJ1-5; no definite D call. This CDR3 comprises 13 residues. Trimming left V 7 bases short and J 7 bases short, with 14 bases between. CDR1 MNHEY and CDR2 SMNVEV come from the germline V gene (reference sequence). The CDR3 region is CASKMGVGQPQHF. CDR3 bases: TGTGCCAGCAAAATGGGAGTCGGCCAGCCCCAGCATTTT.

This rearrangement joins TRBV6-5 to TRBJ2-1, with D uncertain. The CDR3 runs to 14 residues. V lost 2 bases to trimming and J lost 11 bases, with 16 bases between them. CDR1 and CDR2 (germline): MNHEY, SVGAGI. The CDR3 DNA sequence: TGTGCCAGCAGTTACGGACCCCTGAATATCAAGCAGTTCTTC. Its translation: CASSYGPLNIKQFF.

This clone was seen a single time. The rearrangement uses TRBV6-5 and TRBJ1-1; D unclear. The CDR3 is 13 amino acids. Germline V gene data show CDR1 as MNHEY and CDR2 as SVGAGI. V lost 5 bases and J 8 bases, leaving 15 bases between the germline ends. The CDR3: CASSQSRQREAFF. For the CDR3, the DNA is TGTGCCAGCAGTCAAAGTCGACAACGCGAAGCTTTCTTT.

J is TRBJ2-7 and V is TRBV5-1; 7 bases are shared with TRBD1. Germline V gene data show CDR1 as SGHRS and CDR2 as YFSETQ. This CDR3 contains 14 residues. The V gene end was trimmed by 0 bases and the J gene end by 5 bases; junction bases not matched to a gene: 5. The CDR3 reads CASSLGQGDDEQYF. The CDR3 region has the DNA TGCGCCAGCAGCTTGGGACAGGGTGACGACGAGCAGTACTTC.

A remark on this clone: This same CDR3 is encoded by further DNA sequences in the sample. J is TRBJ1-6 and V is TRBV5-1; D remains unclear. Per germline, CDR1 SGHRS and CDR2 YFSETQ. Trimming removed 0 bases at V and 8 bases at J, with 6 bases between. CDR3 size: 13 residues. The CDR3 DNA sequence: TGCGCCAGCAGCTTGGGCGGGGATTCACCCCTCCACTTT. This gives the protein CASSLGGDSPLHF. The whole variable domain, filled in from reference TRBV5-1 and TRBJ1-6, reads KAGVTQTPRYLIKTRGQQVTLSCSPISGHRSVSWYQQTPGQGLQFLFEYFSETQRNKGNFPGRFSGRQFSNSRSEMNVSTLELGDSALYLCASSLGGDSPLHFGNGTRLTVT.

The CDR3 is CASSSTGSLEAFF. The CDR3, as DNA: TGTGCCAGCAGTTCCACAGGGTCCCTTGAAGCTTTCTTT. The chain is built from TRBV6-5 and TRBJ1-1; possibly TRBD1 for D (6 bases). Between the trimmed V and J ends, which lost 4 bases and 7 bases, there was a span of 13 bases. This CDR3 is built from 13 residues. From germline, CDR1 is MNHEY and CDR2 SVGAGI.

The chain recombines TRBV10-3 with TRBJ1-2; 7 positions agree with TRBD1. The CDR3 totals 12 residues. Per germline, CDR1 ENHRY and CDR2 SYGVKD. V lost 10 bases and J lost 5; bases outside the gene matches: 7. The CDR3 spells CATQPGQYGYTF. As DNA, the CDR3 is TGTGCCACCCAACCGGGACAGTATGGCTACACCTTC.

The chain combines TRBV12-3 or TRBV12-4 with TRBJ1-2, with TRBD1 as a possible D gene (6 bases). This CDR3 region has 13 residues. V was pared by 8 bases and J by 6 bases, with 16 bases between. The CDR3 nucleotides read TGTGCCAGCTCCAAAATAGGGGGGGATGGCTACACCTTC. As protein: CASSKIGGDGYTF.

The chain's CDR3 is CASSLKSTGELFF. The CDR3 DNA follows: TGTGCCAGCAGCTTAAAGTCTACCGGGGAGCTGTTTTTT. The chain links TRBV7-8 to TRBJ2-2; no reliable D call. Trimming shortened V by 2 bases and J by 5 bases, and 6 bases separated the two germline ends. Germline V gene lookup returns CDR1 SGHVS and CDR2 FQNEAQ. The CDR3 length is 13 residues.

V is TRBV5-1 and J is TRBJ2-1; 8 nucleotides align to TRBD2. The CDR3 is 15 residues long. CDR1 is SGHRS and CDR2 is YFSETQ in the germline V gene. The J segment lost 7 bases and the V segment lost 4 bases, leaving 10 bases of the junction unmatched. The CDR3 coding sequence is TGCGCCAGCAGCCCCGTAATAGCGGGGCGAAATGAGCAGTTCTTC. This sequence encodes CASSPVIAGRNEQFF.

This chain joins TRBV10-3 and TRBJ2-5, with D hard to call. Trimming removed 4 bases at V and 2 bases at J, with 14 bases between. Germline values: CDR1 ENHRY, CDR2 SYGVKD. The CDR3 runs to 15 residues. CDR3: CAISGGSDLQETQYF. In nucleotides, the CDR3 is TGTGCCATCAGTGGGGGTTCAGACTTACAAGAGACCCAGTACTTC.

The table lists this clone with a count of one. V and J are TRBV19 and TRBJ2-5; 12 positions agree with TRBD2. With V trimmed by 4 bases and J by 5 bases, 11 bases remained unmatched. Germline V CDR1 and CDR2: LNHDA, SQIVND (reference sequence). The CDR3 runs to 17 residues. This CDR3 is CASSTRTSGAWGETQYF. The CDR3 DNA follows: TGTGCCAGTAGTACTCGGACTAGCGGGGCCTGGGGTGAGACCCAGTACTTC.

The chain employs TRBV3-1 (or the pseudogene TRBV3-2) and TRBJ2-1; no clear D gene. The length of the CDR3 is 13 residues. Germline CDR1 LGHDT, CDR2 YNNKEL (reference sequence). Trimming shortened V by 1 base and J by 4 bases, and 5 bases separated the two germline ends. For the CDR3, the DNA is TGTGCCAGCAGCCAAGGGTGGTACAATGAGCAGTTCTTC. Translating it yields CASSQGWYNEQFF.